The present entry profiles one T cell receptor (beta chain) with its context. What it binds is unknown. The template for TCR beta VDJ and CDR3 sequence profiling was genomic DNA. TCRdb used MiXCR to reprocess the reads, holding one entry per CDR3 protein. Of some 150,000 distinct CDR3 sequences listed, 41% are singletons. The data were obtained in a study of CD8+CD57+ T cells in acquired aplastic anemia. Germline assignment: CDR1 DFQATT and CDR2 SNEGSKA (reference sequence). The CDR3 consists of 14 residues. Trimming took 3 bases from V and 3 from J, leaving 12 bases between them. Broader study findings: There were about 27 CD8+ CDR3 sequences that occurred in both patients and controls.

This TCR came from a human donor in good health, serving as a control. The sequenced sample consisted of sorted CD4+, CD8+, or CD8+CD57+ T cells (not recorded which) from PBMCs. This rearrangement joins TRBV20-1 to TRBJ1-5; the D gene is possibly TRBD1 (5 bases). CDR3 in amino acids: CSASDSLLNQPQHF. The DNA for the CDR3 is TGCAGTGCTAGCGACAGCCTCCTCAATCAGCCCCAGCATTTT.